This note documents a single T cell receptor beta chain sequence. Its target is unknown. This sample is drawn from a study of T cells after yellow fever vaccination. The wider study: It was SMART-Seq v4 Ultra Low Input that prepared the fractions with low cell numbers. Study-wide points: A limited proportion of clonotypes was detected within both the CD4 and CD8 compartments. After the booster, 96% of CD4 and about nine tenths of CD8 primary-response clones were re-detected.

CDR1 is SGDLS and CDR2 is YYNGEE in the germline V gene. This CDR3 has 16 residues. V was cut by 1 base and J by 0 bases, with 11 bases left in between. TCRdb re-called the 5' RACE reads through MiXCR, storing one row per CDR3 protein. Here the sample spans under 500,000 distinct CDR3 sequences, 15% to 20% being singletons. Here the sequenced sample was PBMCs, taken before the yellow fever booster vaccination. The J gene is TRBJ1-3, the V gene TRBV9; D is possibly TRBD1 (5 bases). This receptor was taken from a young man who received the YFV17D yellow fever vaccine. The CDR3 here is CASSVRGDLSGNTIYF. Written as DNA, the CDR3 is TGTGCCAGCAGCGTAAGAGGGGACCTCTCTGGAAACACCATATATTTT. The variable domain in full, completed from reference TRBV9 and TRBJ1-3, reads DSGVTQTPKHLITATGQRVTLRCSPRSGDLSVYWYQQSLDQGLQFLIQYYNGEERAKGNILERFSAQQFPDLHSELNLSSLELGDSALYFCASSVRGDLSGNTIYFGEGSWLTVV.